The TCR beta chain under discussion was sequenced for a study of molecular identifiers for immune sequencing clone quantification. MiXCR was run by TCRdb on the PCR reads, yielding one entry per CDR3 protein. The profile shows 75,000 to 100,000 distinct CDR3 sequences, about 20% of them singletons. The CDR3 loop spans 14 amino acids. CDR1 is SQVTM, CDR2 ANQGSEA, per germline. V shed 2 bases and J shed 1 base, with 9 bases lying between them. This clonotype has ten or more counts. Input material: naive CD8+ T cells from blood, with Jurkat cell RNA spiked in. Described subset: FACS-sorted CD8+CD4-CCR7+CD45RA+ naive T cells. The rearrangement uses TRBV29-1 and TRBJ1-3, with D unresolved. The receptor comes from a human donor in good health. Some libraries in this study had Jurkat cell RNA spiked in. The CDR3 region is CSVEFLGSGNTIYF. For the CDR3, the DNA is TGCAGCGTTGAATTTCTTGGGTCTGGAAACACCATATATTTT.